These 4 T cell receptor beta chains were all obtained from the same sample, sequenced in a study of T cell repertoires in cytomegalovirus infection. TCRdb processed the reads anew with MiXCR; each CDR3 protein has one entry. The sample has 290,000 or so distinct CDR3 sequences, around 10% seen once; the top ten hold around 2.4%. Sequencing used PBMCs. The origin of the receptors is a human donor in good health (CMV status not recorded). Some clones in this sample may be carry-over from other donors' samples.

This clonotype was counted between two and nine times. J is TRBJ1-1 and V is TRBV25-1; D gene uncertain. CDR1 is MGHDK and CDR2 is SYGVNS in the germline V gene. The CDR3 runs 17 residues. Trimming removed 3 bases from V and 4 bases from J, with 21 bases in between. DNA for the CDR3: TGTGCCAGCAGTGATTCCGGAAAGACGGTTTGGGGCACTGAAGCTTTCTTT. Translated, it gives CASSDSGKTVWGTEAFF.

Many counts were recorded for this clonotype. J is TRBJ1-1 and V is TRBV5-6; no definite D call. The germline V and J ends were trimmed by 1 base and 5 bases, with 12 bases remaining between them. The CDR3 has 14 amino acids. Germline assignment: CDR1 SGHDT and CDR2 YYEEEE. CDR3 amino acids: CASSLTPGVTEAFF. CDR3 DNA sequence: TGTGCCAGCAGCTTGACGCCCGGGGTGACTGAAGCTTTCTTT.

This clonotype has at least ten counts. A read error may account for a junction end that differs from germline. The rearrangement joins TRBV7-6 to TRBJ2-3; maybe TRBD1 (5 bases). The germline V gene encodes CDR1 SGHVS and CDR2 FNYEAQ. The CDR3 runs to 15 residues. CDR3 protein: CASTLMGQGTDTQYF. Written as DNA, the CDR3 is TGTGCCAGCACCTTAATGGGGCAGGGCACAGATACGCAGTATTTT.

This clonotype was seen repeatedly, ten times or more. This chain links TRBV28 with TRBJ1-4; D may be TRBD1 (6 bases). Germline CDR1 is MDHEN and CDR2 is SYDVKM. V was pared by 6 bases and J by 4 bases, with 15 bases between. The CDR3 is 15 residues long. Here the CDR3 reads CASRPSGAVNEKLFF. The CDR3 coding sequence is TGTGCCAGCAGACCCTCAGGGGCAGTTAATGAAAAACTGTTTTTT.